This T cell receptor (beta chain) appears in the sequencing data of a study of identifying expanded T cells in peripheral blood (dated by TCRdb to about 2019). Notes on the research overall: Four technical replicates, made by sequencing separate aliquots from the same pool of genomic DNA, were compared pairwise. General findings and caveats noted by the study authors: Across all healthy-donor time intervals, the beta-binomial model significantly lowered both the number of clones called differentially abundant and the false-positive rate. Approximately 1.2 differentially abundant clones were flagged by the binomial model between technical replicates, whereas about 16 and 20 were flagged over around two weeks and four weeks, respectively. The authors expected that biological variance in healthy repertoires might rise further over much longer intervals, such as months to years. For all healthy donors, the variance in clone template counts between approximately 2-week samples rose significantly as total template count increased.

No immune events, such as infections, were documented for the healthy donors during the collection period. Time-dependent variance in a beta-binomial model of T-cell clone differential abundance was calibrated using healthy-donor blood repertoires as a training cohort. The training cohort comprised approximately 10 healthy donors, 3 female and 7 male. On average the donors were around 44 years old, and their ages spanned roughly 29 to 64 years. Whole blood from each healthy donor was obtained from a commercial supplier and was collected at three time points approximately 15 days apart. Genomic DNA was extracted from unsorted whole blood for immunosequencing. Remarks on this clone: Its cognate antigen has yet to be identified. No quality values exist for individual bases; no much larger clone is one base distant.

The CDR3 contains 18 residues, cysteine and phenylalanine counted. Only the CDR3 region is kept as DNA, spanning 54 bases read in frame from base 1. CDR1 and CDR2 are drawn from the germline V gene: SGHTA, FQGTGA. V and J are trimmed by 1 base and 1 base, and the gene matches miss 8 bases of the junction. TCRbeta CDR3 regions were profiled with the immunoSEQ Assay using bias-controlled multiplex PCR amplification of genomic DNA. Per the source publication's procedure: The absolute abundance of each unique TCRbeta CDR3 region was quantified after sequences were collapsed and filtered. Two models were used to test differential abundance: a binomial model (Fisher-equivalent) and a beta-binomial model that adds time-dependent variance fitted from healthy donors. Clones with fewer than 5 combined templates were removed, and differential abundance was called for clones with a Benjamini-Hochberg FDR below 0.01. In the beta-binomial model, variance was expressed as a function of the total template count across the two samples, in the form v = (b*log(k)+a)^2. What TCRdb holds here is the immuneACCESS table cut down to in-frame rearrangements. Part of the clones is not present; checked against another copy, under half of the missing clones reflect an unresolved V gene, and the others are unexplained. V and J calls plus clone size are reproduced from that table; the DNA served to infer D and trimming. This sample has around 78,000 clones in its table, and roughly four fifths of those were observed once. The ten largest make up around 19% of the sample.

The sequence is built from TRBV7-3 and TRBJ2-2, with 8 bases in between that match TRBD1. Sequenced sample: blood. The origin of this receptor is a person aged 18 to 75 in good health. The nucleotide sequence reads TGTGCCAGCAGCTTAATGTTCGCAGGGGGCAAGAACACCGGGGAGCTGTTTTTT. It codes for CASSLMFAGGKNTGELFF.